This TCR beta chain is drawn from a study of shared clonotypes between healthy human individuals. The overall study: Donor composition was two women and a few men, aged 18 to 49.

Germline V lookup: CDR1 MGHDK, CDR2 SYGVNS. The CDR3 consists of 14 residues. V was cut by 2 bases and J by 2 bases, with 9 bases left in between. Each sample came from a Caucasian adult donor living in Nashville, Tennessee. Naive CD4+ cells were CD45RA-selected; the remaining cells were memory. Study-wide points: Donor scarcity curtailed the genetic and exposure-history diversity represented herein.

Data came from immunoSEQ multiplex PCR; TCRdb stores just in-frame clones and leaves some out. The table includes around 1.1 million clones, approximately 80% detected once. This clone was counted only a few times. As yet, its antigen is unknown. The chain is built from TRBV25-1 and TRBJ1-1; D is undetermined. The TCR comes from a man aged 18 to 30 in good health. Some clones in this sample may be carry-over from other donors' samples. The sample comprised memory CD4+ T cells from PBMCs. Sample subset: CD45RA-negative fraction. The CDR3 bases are TGTGCCAGCAGTGAAGGGCCAGTCAACACTGAAGCTTTCTTT. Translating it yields CASSEGPVNTEAFF.